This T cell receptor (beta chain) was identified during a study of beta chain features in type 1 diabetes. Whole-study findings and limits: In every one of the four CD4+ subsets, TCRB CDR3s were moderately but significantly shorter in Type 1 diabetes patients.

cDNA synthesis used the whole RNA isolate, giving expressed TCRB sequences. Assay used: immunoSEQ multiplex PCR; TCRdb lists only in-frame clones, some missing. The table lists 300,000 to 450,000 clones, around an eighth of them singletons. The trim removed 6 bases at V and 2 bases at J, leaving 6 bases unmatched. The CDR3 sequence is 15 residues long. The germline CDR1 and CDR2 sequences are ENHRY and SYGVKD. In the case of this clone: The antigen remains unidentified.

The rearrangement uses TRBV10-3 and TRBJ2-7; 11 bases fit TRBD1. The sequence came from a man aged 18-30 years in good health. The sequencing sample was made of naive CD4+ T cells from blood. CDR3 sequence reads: CAIRPGQGVAYEQYF. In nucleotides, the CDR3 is TGTGCCATCAGACCGGGACAGGGGGTCGCCTACGAGCAGTACTTC.